Sequencing of this T cell receptor beta chain was carried out in a study of PD-1 blockade in classical Hodgkin lymphoma. Study findings and constraints: Complete responders' diversity at baseline resembled that of newly diagnosed patients. Later analyses included only patients treated at least 1 year post-ASCT. Reported baseline diversity: healthy donors highest, relapsed/refractory patients lowest.

All patients relapsed after autologous stem cell transplantation, and brentuximab vedotin exposure varied. Best response was recorded as complete response, partial response or progressive disease. The method was immunoSEQ multiplex PCR; TCRdb's version includes in-frame clones alone and lacks a portion of them. The sample includes over 20,000 clones, around 69% of them seen just once. Concerning this clone itself: Its antigen is not identified.

The CDR3 has 17 amino acids. Looked up from germline, CDR1 is LNHDA and CDR2 is SQIVND (reference sequence). V shed 3 bases, J shed 3 bases, and the junction held 11 bases outside the gene matches. The TCR sequence derives from a human donor with classical Hodgkin lymphoma. The V call is TRBV19, the J call TRBJ2-3, with 8 bases identical to TRBD2. The input for sequencing was peripheral blood mononuclear cells (PBMCs), taken at baseline. The CDR3 spells CASSIRGVTSGTDTQYF. The DNA of the CDR3 is TGTGCCAGTAGTATTAGAGGGGTAACTAGCGGAACAGATACGCAGTATTTT.